This T cell receptor (beta chain) was obtained from a study of blood T cells in healthy people across ages. The study's findings and limits: Diversity of TCR beta per million T cells declined in a roughly linear way with age.

Points on this clonotype: What it recognizes is unknown.

Every donor contributed 8 to 10 milliliters of peripheral blood by blood draw. The authors ran a second PCR of about 6 to 12 cycles using a sample-barcoded 5' primer and a J-beta primer mix. TCRdb re-called the 5' RACE reads through MiXCR, storing one row per CDR3 protein. The table records about 1.1 million distinct CDR3 sequences, 35% to 45% of them present only once. This CDR3 comprises 15 residues. Germline V gene lookup returns CDR1 DFQATT and CDR2 SNEGSKA (reference sequence). The junction had 2 bases not matched to a gene; V was cut back by 2 bases and J by 4 bases. The sequencing sample was made of blood. This chain links TRBV20-1 with TRBJ2-2; 12 bases fit TRBD2. The TCR comes from a man aged 18 to 30 in good health. CDR3 loop: CSARSTSGGTGELFF. CDR3 bases: TGCAGTGCTAGATCGACTAGCGGGGGCACCGGGGAGCTGTTTTTT.